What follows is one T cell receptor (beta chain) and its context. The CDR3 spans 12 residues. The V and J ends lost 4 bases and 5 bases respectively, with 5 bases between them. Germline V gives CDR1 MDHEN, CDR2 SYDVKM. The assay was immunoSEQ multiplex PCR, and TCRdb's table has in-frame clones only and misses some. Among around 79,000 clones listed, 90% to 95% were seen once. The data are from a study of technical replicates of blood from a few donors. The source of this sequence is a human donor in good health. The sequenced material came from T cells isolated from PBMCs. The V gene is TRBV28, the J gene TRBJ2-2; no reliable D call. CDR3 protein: CASSSTTGELFF. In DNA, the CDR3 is TGTGCCAGCAGTTCCACAACCGGGGAGCTGTTTTTT.